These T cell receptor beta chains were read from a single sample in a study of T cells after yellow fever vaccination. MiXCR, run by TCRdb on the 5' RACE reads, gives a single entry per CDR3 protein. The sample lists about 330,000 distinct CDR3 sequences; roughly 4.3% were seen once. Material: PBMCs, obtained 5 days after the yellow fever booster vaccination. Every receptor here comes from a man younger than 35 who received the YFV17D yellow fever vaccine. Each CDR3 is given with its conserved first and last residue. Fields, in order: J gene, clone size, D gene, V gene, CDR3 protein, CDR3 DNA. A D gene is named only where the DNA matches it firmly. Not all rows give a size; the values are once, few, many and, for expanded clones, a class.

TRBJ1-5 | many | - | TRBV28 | CASSPPRGWMPQHF | TGTGCCAGCAGCCCACCCCGGGGTTGGATGCCCCAGCATTTT
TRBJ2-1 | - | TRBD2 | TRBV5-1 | CASSSFAGDGSSYNEQFF | TGCGCCAGCAGCTCGTTTGCGGGGGATGGAAGCTCCTACAATGAGCAGTTCTTC
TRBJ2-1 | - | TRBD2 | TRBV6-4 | CASSDGTSVHNQQFF | TGTGCCAGCAGTGACGGGACTAGCGTACACAATCAGCAGTTCTTC
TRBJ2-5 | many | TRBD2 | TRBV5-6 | CASSLSPGTSGGYQETQYF | TGTGCCAGCAGCCTAAGCCCCGGGACTAGCGGGGGGTACCAAGAGACCCAGTACTTC
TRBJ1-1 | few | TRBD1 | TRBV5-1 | CASSPRQGSEWEAFF | TGCGCCAGCAGCCCCCGACAGGGGTCTGAATGGGAAGCTTTCTTT
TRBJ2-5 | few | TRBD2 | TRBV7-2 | CASKSGLAGQETQYF | TGTGCCAGCAAATCGGGACTAGCGGGGCAAGAGACCCAGTACTTC
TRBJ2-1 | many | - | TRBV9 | CASSGRGPNEQFF | TGTGCCAGCAGCGGTCGGGGGCCCAATGAGCAGTTCTTC
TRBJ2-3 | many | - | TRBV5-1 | CASSDQGSDTQYF | TGCGCCAGCAGCGATCAGGGCTCAGATACGCAGTATTTT
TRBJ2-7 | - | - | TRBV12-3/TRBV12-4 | CASSQTTGQRVHEQYF | TGTGCCAGCAGCCAGACAACGGGACAACGAGTCCACGAGCAGTACTTC
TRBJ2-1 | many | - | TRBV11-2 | CASSLSFGEQFF | TGTGCCAGCAGCTTAAGTTTCGGTGAGCAGTTCTTC
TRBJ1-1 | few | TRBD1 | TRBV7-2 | CASSFRWTGMNTEAFF | TGTGCCAGCAGCTTTCGGTGGACAGGGATGAACACTGAAGCTTTCTTT
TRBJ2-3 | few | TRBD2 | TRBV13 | CASSLGNSGGDTQYF | TGTGCCAGCAGCCTTGGGAATAGCGGGGGGGATACGCAGTATTTT
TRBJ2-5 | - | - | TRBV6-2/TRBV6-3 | CASSYLTRRETQYF | TGTGCCAGCAGTTATCTCACACGGCGGGAGACCCAGTACTTC
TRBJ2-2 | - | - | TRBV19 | CASSRDRRTGELFF | TGTGCCAGTAGTAGGGATCGGAGAACCGGGGAGCTGTTTTTT
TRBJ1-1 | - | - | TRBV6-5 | CASNREGTEAFF | TGTGCCAGCAACAGGGAAGGGACTGAAGCTTTCTTT
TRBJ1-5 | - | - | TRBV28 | CASQTGDYSNQPQHF | TGTGCCAGCCAGACAGGAGACTATAGCAATCAGCCCCAGCATTTT
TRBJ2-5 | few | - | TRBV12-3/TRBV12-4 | CASSESGYQETQYF | TGTGCCAGCAGCGAGTCAGGGTACCAAGAGACCCAGTACTTC
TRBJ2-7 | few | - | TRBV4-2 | CASSQDGGTAWEQYF | TGTGCCAGCAGCCAAGACGGTGGCACCGCGTGGGAGCAGTACTTC
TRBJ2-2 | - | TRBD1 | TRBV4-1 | CASSQDSRGLGELFF | TGCGCCAGCAGCCAAGATAGCAGGGGGCTCGGGGAGCTGTTTTTT
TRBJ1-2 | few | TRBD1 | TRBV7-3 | CASSPDREGGYTF | TGTGCCAGCAGCCCAGACAGGGAGGGTGGCTACACCTTC
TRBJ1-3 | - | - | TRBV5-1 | CASRLNGYGNTIYF | TGCGCCAGCAGGTTGAATGGCTATGGAAACACCATATATTTT
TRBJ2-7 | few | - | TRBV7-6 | CASSLPDSIEQYF | TGTGCCAGCAGCTTACCCGACAGCATCGAGCAGTACTTC
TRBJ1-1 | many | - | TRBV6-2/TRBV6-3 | CASRFGNTEAFF | TGTGCCAGCAGATTTGGCAACACTGAAGCTTTCTTT
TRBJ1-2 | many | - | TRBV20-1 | CSAQDRGFGYTF | TGCAGTGCCCAAGACAGAGGCTTTGGCTACACCTTC
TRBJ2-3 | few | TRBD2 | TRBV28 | CASRGLAVFTDTQYF | TGTGCCAGCAGGGGACTAGCGGTATTCACAGATACGCAGTATTTT
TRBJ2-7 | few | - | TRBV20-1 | CSARQYYEQYF | TGCAGTGCTCGACAGTACTACGAGCAGTACTTC
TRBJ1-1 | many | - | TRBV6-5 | CASSYSIYTEAFF | TGTGCCAGCAGTTACTCGATTTACACTGAAGCTTTCTTT